A single sample is the source of the 6 T cell receptor beta chains below, sequenced in a study of blood T cell repertoires in COVID-19. Sequencing used immunoSEQ multiplex PCR; TCRdb keeps in-frame clones, though not all of them. Found here are around 300,000 clones, under 90% of them singletons; the top ten hold around 1.9%. Sequencing used PBMCs or T cells enriched from blood (not recorded which). Every receptor here comes from an older woman who had recovered from COVID-19.

The V gene is TRBV19, the J gene TRBJ1-4; maybe TRBD1 (5 bases). In germline, CDR1 is LNHDA, CDR2 SQIVND (reference sequence). V lost 5 bases, J lost 3 bases, and 16 bases lay in between. There are 16 residues in the CDR3. CDR3 in amino acids: CASSLNRNGANEKLFF. CDR3 DNA: TGTGCCAGTAGTCTAAACAGGAACGGCGCTAATGAAAAACTGTTTTTT.

This rearrangement joins TRBV6-5 to TRBJ1-3, with 7 positions matching TRBD1. The ends lost 7 bases at V and 11 bases at J; junction bases unmatched: 11. The CDR3 has 13 residues. Germline CDR1 reads MNHEY; CDR2 reads SVGAGI. Here the CDR3 DNA reads TGTGCCAGCACCGAGAAAGGGGGCCTTGCCATATATTTT. Amino acids: CASTEKGGLAIYF.

This chain joins TRBV5-1 and TRBJ1-1, with 7 bases fitting TRBD1. The germline CDR1 and CDR2 sequences are SGHRS and YFSETQ. V gave up 2 bases and J gave up 1 base; unmatched junction bases: 5. This CDR3 comprises 15 residues. This CDR3 is CASSFDRVWNTEAFF. In nucleotides, the CDR3 is TGCGCCAGCAGCTTTGACAGGGTTTGGAACACTGAAGCTTTCTTT.

This clone was seen only a few times. The V gene is TRBV6-5, the J gene TRBJ2-2; TRBD1 agrees at 11 bases. The CDR3 extends over 15 amino acids. Germline V gene sequence: CDR1 MNHEY, CDR2 SVGAGI. J gave up 4 bases and V 2 bases, and 0 bases lay outside the gene matches. CDR3 in DNA: TGTGCCAGCAGTTACGGACAGGGGGCCACCGGGGAGCTGTTTTTT. Residues: CASSYGQGATGELFF.

The chain recombines TRBV4-1 with TRBJ2-3; 11 bases line up with TRBD2. CDR3 size: 18 residues. From germline, CDR1 is MGHRA and CDR2 YSYEKL. V lost 3 bases and J lost 3; bases outside the gene matches: 11. CDR3 nucleotides: TGCGCCAGCAGCCATATTAGCGGGAGGGCGGTTTGGACAGATACGCAGTATTTT. This sequence encodes CASSHISGRAVWTDTQYF.

The V gene is TRBV15, the J gene TRBJ1-5; maybe TRBD1 (5 bases). V was pared by 0 bases and J by 8 bases, with 11 bases between. CDR3 length equals 14 residues. Germline loops: CDR1 LNHNV, CDR2 YYDKDF (reference sequence). In nucleotides, the CDR3 is TGTGCCACCAGCAGAGATGTTGGGGGGGAGCCCCAGCATTTT. Residues: CATSRDVGGEPQHF.